The rows below give T cell receptor beta chains drawn from one sample of a study of shared clonotypes between healthy human individuals. TCRdb's table, derived via immunoSEQ multiplex PCR, lists solely in-frame clones and lacks some. The sample carries under 1 million clones, 90% to 97% recorded once. What was sequenced was naive CD8+ T cells sorted from blood. Every receptor here comes from a man aged 25 to 40 in good health. The CDR3 runs from the conserved cysteine through the conserved F or W. D genes are given only for firm matches. Clone size is not always given. Where it is, it says once, few, many or a class for expanded clones.

TRBV15,TRBJ1-3,.,.,TGTGCCACCAGCAGAGATTTGGGCGCCGGAAACACCATATATTTT,CATSRDLGAGNTIYF
TRBV20-1,TRBJ2-1,.,.,TGCAGTGCTGACCGATACAATGAGCAGTTCTTC,CSADRYNEQFF
TRBV25-1,TRBJ1-3,.,.,TGTGCCAGCAGCTCTGGAAACACCATATATTTT,CASSSGNTIYF
TRBV6-6,TRBJ1-4,TRBD1,once,TGTGCCAGCACCCAGGGGGCTGAAAAACTGTTTTTT,CASTQGAEKLFF
TRBV20-1,TRBJ2-1,.,.,TGCAGTGCGGGGACTCCGCGAAGGCAGTTCTTC,CSAGTPRRQFF
TRBV9,TRBJ2-6,TRBD2,.,TGTGCCAGCAGCGCCAAGCGGGAGGGCCTTGAAGGGGCCAACGTCCTGACTTTC,CASSAKREGLEGANVLTF
TRBV10-3,TRBJ1-5,TRBD1,.,TGTGCCATCAGTGACCCCGACAGGGCAGATGATCAGCCCCAGCATTTT,CAISDPDRADDQPQHF
TRBV9,TRBJ2-1,.,.,TGTGCCAGCAGCGTAGGTAGAGGTGAGCAGTTCTTC,CASSVGRGEQFF
TRBV28,TRBJ2-1,.,once,TGTGCCAGCAGTACCCGGGCCCACACCGATGAGCAGTTCTTC,CASSTRAHTDEQFF
TRBV7-9,TRBJ2-3,.,.,TGTGCCAGCAGCTCTCGGACAGCCACAGATACGCAGTATTTT,CASSSRTATDTQYF
TRBV15,TRBJ2-3,.,.,TGTGCCACCAGCAGAGCACCCACAGATACGCAGTATTTT,CATSRAPTDTQYF
TRBV7-3,TRBJ2-2,TRBD1,.,TGTGCCAGCAGCCCAATACAGGGGGGCGAGCTGTTTTTT,CASSPIQGGELFF
TRBV5-1,TRBJ2-2,TRBD2,few,TGCGCCAGCAGCCCAATCGGGGGGGCGCTTAACGGGGAGCTGTTTTTT,CASSPIGGALNGELFF
TRBV19,TRBJ2-2,.,.,TGTGCCAGTAGTATCGGTTACACCGGGGAGCTGTTTTTT,CASSIGYTGELFF